This T cell receptor beta chain was captured by sequencing in a study of yellow fever vaccine responses in identical twins. General observations from the study: Vaccine T cell responses of twins reportedly seemed partly convergent and partly personalized.

The CDR3 covers 14 residues. Trimming took off 7 bases at V and 3 bases at J, with 15 bases between the two ends. The germline CDR1 and CDR2 sequences are LGHNT and FRNRAP. TCRdb redid the calling of the RT-PCR reads with MiXCR, one entry per CDR3 protein. The sample consists of under 3,000 distinct CDR3 sequences, 85% to 90% of them appearing once. In the case of this clonotype: The antigen remains unidentified.

The source of this sequence is a woman aged 18-29 years who received the yellow fever vaccine. Sequencing was performed on T cells from blood (PBMCs), unsorted or a sorted subset (not recorded which), taken before or after yellow fever vaccination (not recorded which). The gene calls are TRBV12-5 and TRBJ1-1; D is possibly TRBD1 (6 bases). CDR3 protein: CASVQGRVDTEAFF. The CDR3 region has the DNA TGTGCTAGTGTTCAGGGGCGGGTAGACACTGAAGCTTTCTTT.